The text below deals with one T cell receptor beta chain. This CDR3 has 15 amino acids. This specimen belongs to a study of blood T cell repertoires in COVID-19. In the study's own analysis: For nucleated cells, counts were estimated from reference gene primer amplification. Assay: immunoSEQ multiplex PCR; the TCRdb copy retains only in-frame clones and omits some. The V and J calls and clone size come from that table; D and trimming were worked out from the DNA. The sample consists of about 410,000 clones, more than 80% of them appearing once. The chain carries TRBV21-1 and TRBJ1-6; no DNA check was done on the table's D call, TRBD1. TRBV21-1 is flagged as a pseudogene. The TCR comes from a woman aged 25 to 39 with active or convalescent COVID-19. The sequenced material came from peripheral blood. Written as DNA, the CDR3 is TGTGCCAGCAGCCTACAAACAGGGATTAATTCACCCCTCCACTTT. This encodes CASSLQTGINSPLHF.